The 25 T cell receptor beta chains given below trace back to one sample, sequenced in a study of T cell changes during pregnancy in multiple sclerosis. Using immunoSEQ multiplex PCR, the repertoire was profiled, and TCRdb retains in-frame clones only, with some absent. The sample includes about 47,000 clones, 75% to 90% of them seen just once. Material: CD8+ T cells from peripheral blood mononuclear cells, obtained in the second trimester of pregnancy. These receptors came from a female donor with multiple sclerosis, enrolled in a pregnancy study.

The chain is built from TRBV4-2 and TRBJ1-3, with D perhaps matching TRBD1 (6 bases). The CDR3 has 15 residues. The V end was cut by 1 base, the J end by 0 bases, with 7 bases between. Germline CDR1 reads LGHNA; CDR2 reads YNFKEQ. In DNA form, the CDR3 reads TGTGCCAGCAGCCAAGTCAGGGGCTCTGGAAACACCATATATTTT. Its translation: CASSQVRGSGNTIYF.

The CDR3 sequence: CAWSVQEGYSNQPQHF. The CDR3 DNA reads TGTGCCTGGAGTGTACAGGAGGGGTATAGCAATCAGCCCCAGCATTTT. This chain joins TRBV30 and TRBJ1-5; possibly TRBD1 for D (5 bases). V was trimmed by 0 bases and J by 0 bases, leaving 12 bases between them. Germline V gene sequence: CDR1 GTSNPN, CDR2 SVGIG (reference sequence). The CDR3 is 16 amino acids.

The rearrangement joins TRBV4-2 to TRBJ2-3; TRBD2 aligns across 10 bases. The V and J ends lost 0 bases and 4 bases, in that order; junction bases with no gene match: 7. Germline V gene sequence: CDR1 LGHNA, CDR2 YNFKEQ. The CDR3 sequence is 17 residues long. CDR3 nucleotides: TGTGCCAGCAGCCAAGATCAGCCTAGCGGGGGTGCAGATACGCAGTATTTT. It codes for CASSQDQPSGGADTQYF.

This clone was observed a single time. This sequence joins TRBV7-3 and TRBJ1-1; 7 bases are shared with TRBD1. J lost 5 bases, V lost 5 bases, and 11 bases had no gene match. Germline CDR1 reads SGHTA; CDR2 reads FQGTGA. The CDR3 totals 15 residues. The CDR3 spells CASSPGTDWKTEAFF. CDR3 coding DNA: TGTGCCAGCAGCCCCGGGACAGATTGGAAGACTGAAGCTTTCTTT.

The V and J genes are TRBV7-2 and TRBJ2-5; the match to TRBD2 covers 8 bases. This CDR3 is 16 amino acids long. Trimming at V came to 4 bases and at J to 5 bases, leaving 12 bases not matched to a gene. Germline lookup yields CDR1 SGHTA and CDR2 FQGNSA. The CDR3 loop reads CASSSWGGGLLETQYF. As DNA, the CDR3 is TGTGCCAGCAGCTCGTGGGGCGGGGGGCTTCTGGAGACCCAGTACTTC.

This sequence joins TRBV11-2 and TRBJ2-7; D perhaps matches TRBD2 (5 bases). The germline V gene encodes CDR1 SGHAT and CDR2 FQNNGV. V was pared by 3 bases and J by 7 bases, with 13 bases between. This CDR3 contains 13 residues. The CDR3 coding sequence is TGTGCCAGCAGCTTTGACCCGCCGGGGGAGCAGTACTTC. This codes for CASSFDPPGEQYF.

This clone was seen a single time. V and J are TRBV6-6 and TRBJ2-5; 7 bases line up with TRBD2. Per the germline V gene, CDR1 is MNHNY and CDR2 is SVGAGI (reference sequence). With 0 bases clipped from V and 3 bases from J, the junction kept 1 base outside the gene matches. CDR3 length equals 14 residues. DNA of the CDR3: TGTGCCAGCAGTTACTCCGGGGGGAAAGAGACCCAGTACTTC. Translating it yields CASSYSGGKETQYF.

The CDR3 loop is CASRDINTEAFF. In nucleotides, the CDR3 is TGCGCCAGCCGGGACATAAACACTGAAGCTTTCTTT. The chain couples TRBV5-1 to TRBJ1-1, with D maybe TRBD1 (6 bases). V lost 7 bases and J lost 2, with 9 bases in between. Germline-derived CDR1 and CDR2 are SGHRS and YFSETQ. CDR3 length equals 12 residues.

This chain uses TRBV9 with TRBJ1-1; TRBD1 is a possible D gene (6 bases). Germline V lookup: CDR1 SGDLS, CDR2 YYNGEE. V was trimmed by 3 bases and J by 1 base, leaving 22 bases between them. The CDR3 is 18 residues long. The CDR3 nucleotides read TGTGCCAGCAGCGCTACTCTGCAGGGGTTGCCCCCGAACACTGAAGCTTTCTTT. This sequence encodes CASSATLQGLPPNTEAFF.

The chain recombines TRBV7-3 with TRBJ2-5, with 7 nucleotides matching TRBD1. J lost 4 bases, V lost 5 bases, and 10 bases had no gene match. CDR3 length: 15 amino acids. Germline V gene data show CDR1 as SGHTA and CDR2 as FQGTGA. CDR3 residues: CASSPGADRAETQYF. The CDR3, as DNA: TGTGCCAGCAGCCCAGGTGCCGACAGGGCAGAGACCCAGTACTTC.

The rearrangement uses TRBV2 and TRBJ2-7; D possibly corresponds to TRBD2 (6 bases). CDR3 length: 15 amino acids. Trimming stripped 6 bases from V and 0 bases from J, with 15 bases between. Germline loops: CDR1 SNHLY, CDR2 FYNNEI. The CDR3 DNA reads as TGTGCCAGCAGGGTTCCGGGACTTAGCTCCTACGAGCAGTACTTC. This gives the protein CASRVPGLSSYEQYF.

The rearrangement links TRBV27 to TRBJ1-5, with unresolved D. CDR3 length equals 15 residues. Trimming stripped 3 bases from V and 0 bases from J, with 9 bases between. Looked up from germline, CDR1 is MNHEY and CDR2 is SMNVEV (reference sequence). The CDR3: CASSFAPGSNQPQHF. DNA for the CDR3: TGTGCCAGCAGTTTTGCCCCGGGTAGCAATCAGCCCCAGCATTTT.

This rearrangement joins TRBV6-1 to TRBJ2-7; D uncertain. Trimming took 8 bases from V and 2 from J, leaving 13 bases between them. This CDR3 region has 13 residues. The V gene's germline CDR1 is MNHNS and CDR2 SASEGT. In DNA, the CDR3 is TGTGCCAGCCTAAAAGACAATACCTACGAGCAGTACTTC. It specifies CASLKDNTYEQYF.

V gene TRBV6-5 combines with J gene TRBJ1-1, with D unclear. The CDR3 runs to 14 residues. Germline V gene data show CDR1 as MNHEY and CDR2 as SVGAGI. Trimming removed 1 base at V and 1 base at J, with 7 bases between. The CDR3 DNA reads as TGTGCCAGCAGTTACTACGGGGAGAACACTGAAGCTTTCTTT. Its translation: CASSYYGENTEAFF.

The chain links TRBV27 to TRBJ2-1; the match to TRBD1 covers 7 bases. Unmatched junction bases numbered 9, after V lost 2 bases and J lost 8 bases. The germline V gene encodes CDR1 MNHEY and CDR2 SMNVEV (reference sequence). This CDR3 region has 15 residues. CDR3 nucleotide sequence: TGTGCCAGCAGTTTAGTAGCAGGGGGAGTCCATGAGCAGTTCTTC. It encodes CASSLVAGGVHEQFF.

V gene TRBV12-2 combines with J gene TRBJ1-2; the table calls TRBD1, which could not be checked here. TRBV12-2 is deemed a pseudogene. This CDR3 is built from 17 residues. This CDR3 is CASRLDRVATGYYGYTF. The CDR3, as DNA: TGTGCAAGTCGCTTGGACAGAGTAGCAACAGGTTATTATGGCTACACCTTC.

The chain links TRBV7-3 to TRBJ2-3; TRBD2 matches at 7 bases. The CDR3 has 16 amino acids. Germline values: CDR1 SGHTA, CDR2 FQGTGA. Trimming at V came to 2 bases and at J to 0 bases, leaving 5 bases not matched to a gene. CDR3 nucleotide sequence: TGTGCCAGCAGCTTACTCGGGGGGTCGAGCACAGATACGCAGTATTTT. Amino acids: CASSLLGGSSTDTQYF.

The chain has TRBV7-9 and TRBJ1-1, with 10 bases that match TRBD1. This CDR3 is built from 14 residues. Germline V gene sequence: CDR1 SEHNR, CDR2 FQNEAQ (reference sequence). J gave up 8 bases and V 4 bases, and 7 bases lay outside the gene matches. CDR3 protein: CASSYAPGQGEAFF. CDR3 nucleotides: TGTGCCAGCAGCTACGCCCCGGGACAGGGGGAAGCTTTCTTT.

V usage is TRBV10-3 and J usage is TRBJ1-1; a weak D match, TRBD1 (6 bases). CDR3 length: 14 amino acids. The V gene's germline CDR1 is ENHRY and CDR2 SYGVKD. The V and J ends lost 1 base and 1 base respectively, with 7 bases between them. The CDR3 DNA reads TGTGCCATCAGTGAGTGGACAGCGAACACTGAAGCTTTCTTT. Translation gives CAISEWTANTEAFF.

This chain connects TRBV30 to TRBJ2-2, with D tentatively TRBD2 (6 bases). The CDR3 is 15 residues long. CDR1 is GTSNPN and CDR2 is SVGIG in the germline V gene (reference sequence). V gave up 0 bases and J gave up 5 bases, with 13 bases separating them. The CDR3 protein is CAWSVLAGRTGELFF. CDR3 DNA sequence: TGTGCCTGGAGTGTACTCGCGGGACGGACCGGGGAGCTGTTTTTT.

The CDR3 region is CASSEAGGGAVEQFF. As DNA, the CDR3 is TGTGCCAGCAGTGAAGCCGGCGGGGGGGCGGTGGAGCAGTTCTTC. J is TRBJ2-1 and V is TRBV6-1; 9 bases are a match to TRBD2. Trimming at V came to 0 bases and at J to 10 bases, leaving 7 bases not matched to a gene. This CDR3 contains 15 residues. Looked up from germline, CDR1 is MNHNS and CDR2 is SASEGT.

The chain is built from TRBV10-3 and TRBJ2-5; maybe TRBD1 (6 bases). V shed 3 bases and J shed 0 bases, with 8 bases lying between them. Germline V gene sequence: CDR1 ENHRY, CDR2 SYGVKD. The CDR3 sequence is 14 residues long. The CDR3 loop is CAISDRDNQETQYF. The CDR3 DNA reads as TGTGCCATCAGTGACCGGGACAACCAAGAGACCCAGTACTTC.

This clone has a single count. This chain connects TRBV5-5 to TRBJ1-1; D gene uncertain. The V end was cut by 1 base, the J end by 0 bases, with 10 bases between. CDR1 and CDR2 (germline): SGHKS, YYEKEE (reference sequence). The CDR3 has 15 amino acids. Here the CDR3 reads CASSLLGIMNTEAFF. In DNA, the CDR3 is TGTGCCAGCAGCTTGCTCGGGATTATGAACACTGAAGCTTTCTTT.

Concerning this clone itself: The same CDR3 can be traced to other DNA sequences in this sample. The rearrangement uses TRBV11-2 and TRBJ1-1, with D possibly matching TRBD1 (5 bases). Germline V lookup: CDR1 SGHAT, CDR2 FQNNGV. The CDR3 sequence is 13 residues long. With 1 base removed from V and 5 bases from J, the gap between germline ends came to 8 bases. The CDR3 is CASSLGRGTEAFF. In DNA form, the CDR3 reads TGTGCCAGCAGCTTAGGTAGGGGAACTGAAGCTTTCTTT. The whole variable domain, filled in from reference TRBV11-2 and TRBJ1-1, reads EAGVAQSPRYKIIEKRQSVAFWCNPISGHATLYWYQQILGQGPKLLIQFQNNGVVDDSQLPKDRFSAERLKGVDSTLKIQPAKLEDSAVYLCASSLGRGTEAFFGQGTRLTVV.

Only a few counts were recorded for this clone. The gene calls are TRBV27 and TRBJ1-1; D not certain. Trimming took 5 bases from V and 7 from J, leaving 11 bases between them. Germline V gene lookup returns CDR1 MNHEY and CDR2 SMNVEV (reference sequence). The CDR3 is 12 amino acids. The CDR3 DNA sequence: TGTGCCAGCAGTCCTAACAGAGTTGAAGCTTTCTTT. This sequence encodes CASSPNRVEAFF.